This entry lists 32 T cell receptor beta chains sequenced from one sample in a study of cytomegalovirus exposure and HLA in healthy donors. Primers: 60 Vbeta forward and 13 Jbeta reverse. Profiled with immunoSEQ multiplex PCR; TCRdb holds only in-frame clones, not every one. The table shows around 100,000 clones, with 70% to 80% occurring only once. The material sequenced was PBMCs. The receptors shown here come from a woman in her sixties in good health and CMV-seropositive.

The chain is built from TRBV27 and TRBJ2-1; D perhaps matches TRBD2 (6 bases). V gave up 7 bases and J gave up 7 bases, with 17 bases separating them. CDR1 and CDR2 from the germline V gene are MNHEY and SMNVEV (reference sequence). The CDR3 covers 14 residues. CDR3 bases: TGTGCCAGCACCCGGAGGGCCGGTTGGAATGAGCAGTTCTTC. It encodes CASTRRAGWNEQFF.

The rearrangement joins TRBV15 to TRBJ2-5; 8 bases fit TRBD2. The trim removed 2 bases at V and 1 base at J, leaving 12 bases unmatched. Germline assignment: CDR1 LNHNV and CDR2 YYDKDF (reference sequence). The CDR3 loop spans 18 amino acids. The CDR3 region has the DNA TGTGCCACCAGCAGATCCACTAGCGGAGGTGGGTTCCAAGAGACCCAGTACTTC. Its translation: CATSRSTSGGGFQETQYF.

V gene TRBV6-1 combines with J gene TRBJ2-1, with 11 bases identical to TRBD2. The CDR3 runs to 14 residues. CDR1 is MNHNS, CDR2 SASEGT, per germline. Trimming cost V 8 bases and J 4 bases; bases outside gene matches: 4. As DNA, the CDR3 is TGTGCCAGCGGATTAGCGGGAGGGTACAATGAGCAGTTCTTC. This encodes CASGLAGGYNEQFF.

This clone was found once. The J gene is TRBJ2-7, the V gene TRBV7-2; TRBD2 might be the D (6 bases). The V gene lost 5 bases and the J gene lost 3 bases, with 17 bases spanning the gap. Germline-derived CDR1 and CDR2 are SGHTA and FQGNSA. CDR3 length equals 15 residues. The CDR3 region has the DNA TGTGCCAGCAGCCCCGGCGGAGGGCTGGGCTACGAGCAGTACTTC. Protein sequence: CASSPGGGLGYEQYF.

This clone was counted between two and nine times. The rearrangement uses TRBV5-6 and TRBJ2-1, with 13 positions matching TRBD2. Germline CDR1 SGHDT, CDR2 YYEEEE. V was clipped by 4 bases and J by 10 bases; unmatched bases: 8. The CDR3 totals 15 residues. The chain's CDR3 is CASSTLAGGPGEQFF. The CDR3 bases are TGTGCCAGCAGCACACTAGCGGGAGGGCCTGGAGAGCAGTTCTTC.

The rearrangement links TRBV18 to TRBJ2-3; 7 bases match TRBD2. The CDR3 is 17 residues long. Per germline, CDR1 KGHSH and CDR2 LQKENI. The V segment lost 4 bases and the J segment 2 bases; nucleotides outside the gene matches: 12. The CDR3 is CASSLHMGGPLTDTQYF. The CDR3 DNA reads TGTGCCAGCTCACTACATATGGGAGGGCCCCTCACAGATACGCAGTATTTT.

This clone was found a few times. The chain carries TRBV7-2 and TRBJ1-1; D is possibly TRBD1 (6 bases). V was clipped by 1 base and J by 6 bases, with 12 bases between them. From germline, CDR1 is SGHTA and CDR2 FQGNSA. The CDR3 loop spans 14 amino acids. Here the CDR3 reads CASSLGQGFSEAFF. Here the CDR3 DNA reads TGTGCCAGCAGCTTAGGGCAGGGGTTCTCTGAAGCTTTCTTT.

This clone was observed a handful of times. V is TRBV30 and J is TRBJ2-1, with unresolved D. Trimming removed 3 bases from V and 12 bases from J, with 12 bases in between. This CDR3 contains 11 residues. CDR1 and CDR2 from the germline V gene are GTSNPN and SVGIG (reference sequence). This CDR3 is CAWRPEVGQFF. The CDR3 DNA reads TGTGCCTGGAGACCTGAGGTTGGGCAGTTCTTC.

The chain joins TRBV10-2 to TRBJ2-5; 10 positions match TRBD1. V lost 7 bases, J lost 1 base, and 3 bases stayed unmatched. CDR1 WSHSY and CDR2 SAAADI come from the germline V gene. The CDR3 totals 14 residues. The CDR3 protein is CASTGQGFQETQYF. CDR3 bases: TGCGCCAGCACGGGACAGGGGTTCCAAGAGACCCAGTACTTC.

Of note for this clone: Other DNA sequences in this specimen translate into the identical CDR3. The chain carries TRBV19 and TRBJ1-5; 7 bases line up with TRBD1. This CDR3 has 14 amino acids. Germline CDR1 is LNHDA and CDR2 is SQIVND (reference sequence). V lost 5 bases, J lost 1 base, and 2 bases stayed unmatched. The CDR3 protein is CASSVQGSNQPQHF. CDR3 DNA sequence: TGTGCCAGTAGTGTACAGGGGAGCAATCAGCCCCAGCATTTT. The full variable domain, with the rest looked up from reference TRBV19 and TRBJ1-5, is DGGITQSPKYLFRKEGQNVTLSCEQNLNHDAMYWYRQDPGQGLRLIYYSQIVNDFQKGDIAEGYSVSREKKESFPLTVTSAQKNPTAFYLCASSVQGSNQPQHFGDGTRLSIL.

The chain recombines TRBV11-2 with TRBJ2-1; 11 positions agree with TRBD2. The V gene's germline CDR1 is SGHAT and CDR2 FQNNGV. Losses at the gene ends were 5 bases for V and 4 bases for J; bases not matched to a gene: 13. The CDR3 extends over 18 amino acids. The CDR3 reads CASSRTLAGGPVYNEQFF. The CDR3 nucleotides are TGTGCCAGCAGCCGGACTTTAGCGGGAGGGCCAGTATACAATGAGCAGTTCTTC. The full variable domain, rest sourced from reference TRBV11-2 and TRBJ2-1, is EAGVAQSPRYKIIEKRQSVAFWCNPISGHATLYWYQQILGQGPKLLIQFQNNGVVDDSQLPKDRFSAERLKGVDSTLKIQPAKLEDSAVYLCASSRTLAGGPVYNEQFFGPGTRLTVL.

The CDR3 is CASSLKGAGSSYEQYF. The CDR3 nucleotides are TGTGCCAGCAGCTTAAAGGGGGCGGGATCCTCCTACGAGCAGTACTTC. The rearrangement links TRBV7-8 to TRBJ2-7; tentatively, D is TRBD1 (7 bases). Trimming stripped 2 bases from V and 0 bases from J, with 14 bases between. The CDR3 is 16 amino acids. Germline-derived CDR1 and CDR2 are SGHVS and FQNEAQ. Based on the CDR3 plus reference TRBV7-8 and TRBJ2-7, the full variable domain is GAGVSQSPRYKVAKRGQDVALRCDPISGHVSLFWYQQALGQGPEFLTYFQNEAQLDKSGLPSDRFFAERPEGSVSTLKIQRTQQEDSAVYLCASSLKGAGSSYEQYFGPGTRLTVT.

The rearrangement links TRBV7-2 to TRBJ2-7, with 8 bases identical to TRBD2. The junction had 8 bases not matched to a gene; V was cut back by 3 bases and J by 4 bases. The CDR3 extends over 15 amino acids. Germline-derived CDR1 and CDR2 are SGHTA and FQGNSA. This CDR3 reads CASSFPPGGLYEQYF. The CDR3 region has the DNA TGTGCCAGCAGCTTCCCACCGGGAGGGCTATACGAGCAGTACTTC.

CDR3 sequence: CAWRTSGSYNEQFF. The CDR3 bases are TGTGCCTGGAGGACTAGCGGGAGTTACAATGAGCAGTTCTTC. The chain has TRBV30 and TRBJ2-1, with 12 nucleotides matching TRBD2. Trimming cost V 3 bases and J 4 bases; bases outside gene matches: 1. CDR3 length: 14 amino acids. Germline CDR1 reads GTSNPN; CDR2 reads SVGIG (reference sequence).

The chain links TRBV5-6 to TRBJ2-7; 9 nucleotides line up with TRBD2. The CDR3 sequence is 15 residues long. The junction had 8 bases not matched to a gene; V was cut back by 4 bases and J by 3 bases. In germline, CDR1 is SGHDT, CDR2 YYEEEE. CDR3 DNA: TGTGCCAGCAGCGTTGGTGGTAGCGGGAGCTACGAGCAGTACTTC. Its translation is CASSVGGSGSYEQYF.

The V gene is TRBV6-5, the J gene TRBJ2-7; 11 nucleotides agree with TRBD2. CDR3 length equals 15 residues. CDR1 is MNHEY, CDR2 SVGAGI, per germline. With V trimmed by 6 bases and J by 2 bases, 6 bases remained unmatched. DNA for the CDR3: TGTGCCAGCAGCAAGGGACTAGCGGCCGCCTACGAGCAGTACTTC. Translating gives CASSKGLAAAYEQYF.

This clone was seen once. This chain joins TRBV19 and TRBJ2-2, with a possible D match to TRBD1 (6 bases). CDR3 length: 13 amino acids. From germline, CDR1 is LNHDA and CDR2 SQIVND (reference sequence). V was shortened by 6 bases and J by 4 bases, with 9 bases between the two germline ends. As DNA, the CDR3 is TGTGCCAGTAGCAACAGGGCCACCGGGGAGCTGTTTTTT. Translated, it gives CASSNRATGELFF.

This chain links TRBV30 with TRBJ1-1; the D gene is possibly TRBD1 (6 bases). CDR3 size: 13 residues. The V gene's germline CDR1 is GTSNPN and CDR2 SVGIG (reference sequence). Trimming took 1 base from V and 1 from J, leaving 7 bases between them. The CDR3 region has the DNA TGTGCCTGGAGTGCGACAGGGAACACTGAAGCTTTCTTT. It translates to CAWSATGNTEAFF.

V gene TRBV9 combines with J gene TRBJ1-4; D is possibly TRBD1 (6 bases). From germline, CDR1 is SGDLS and CDR2 YYNGEE. CDR3 length: 14 residues. Trimming took 0 bases from V and 5 from J, leaving 8 bases between them. The CDR3 is CASSVERGNEKLFF. CDR3 sequence (DNA): TGTGCCAGCAGCGTAGAAAGGGGGAATGAAAAACTGTTTTTT.

The rearrangement uses TRBV28 and TRBJ1-2, with D unresolved. CDR3 length: 12 amino acids. The germline V and J ends were trimmed by 8 bases and 4 bases, with 11 bases remaining between them. Per germline, CDR1 MDHEN and CDR2 SYDVKM. CDR3 DNA sequence: TGTGCCAGCTACGGGAAACCCTATGGCTACACCTTC. It encodes CASYGKPYGYTF.

The V gene is TRBV11-2, the J gene TRBJ2-7, with TRBD2 matching over 7 bases. CDR1 and CDR2 (germline): SGHAT, FQNNGV. The CDR3 runs to 15 residues. V was clipped by 0 bases and J by 2 bases; unmatched bases: 4. CDR3 residues: CASSLEYGRTYEQYF. Here the CDR3 DNA reads TGTGCCAGCAGCTTAGAATACGGGAGGACCTACGAGCAGTACTTC.

V and J are TRBV6-5 and TRBJ1-2; no clear D. The germline V and J ends were trimmed by 8 bases and 3 bases, with 10 bases remaining between them. The CDR3 totals 12 residues. From germline, CDR1 is MNHEY and CDR2 SVGAGI. The CDR3: CASGELYYGYTF. CDR3 nucleotides: TGTGCCAGCGGGGAGTTGTACTATGGCTACACCTTC.

The V gene is TRBV10-2, the J gene TRBJ2-7; TRBD2 aligns across 10 bases. Germline CDR1 is WSHSY and CDR2 is SAAADI. V was clipped by 5 bases and J by 3 bases; unmatched bases: 10. The CDR3 extends over 16 amino acids. CDR3: CASSRPGASGSYEQYF. The CDR3 nucleotides read TGCGCCAGCAGTCGGCCAGGGGCTAGCGGGAGCTACGAGCAGTACTTC.

The rearrangement links TRBV6-6 to TRBJ1-5; 11 nucleotides agree with TRBD1. The CDR3 consists of 13 residues. J lost 4 bases, V lost 11 bases, and 4 bases had no gene match. Germline V CDR1 and CDR2: MNHNY, SVGAGI (reference sequence). CDR3 sequence (DNA): TGTGCCGGCCGGGACAGGGGGAATCAGCCCCAGCATTTT. This sequence encodes CAGRDRGNQPQHF.

The chain combines TRBV15 with TRBJ2-7; a possible D gene is TRBD2 (5 bases). The CDR3 is 16 amino acids. Germline V gene data show CDR1 as LNHNV and CDR2 as YYDKDF (reference sequence). The V gene lost 1 base and the J gene lost 0 bases, with 13 bases spanning the gap. CDR3 sequence: CATSRGSRTVSYEQYF. The CDR3 region has the DNA TGTGCCACCAGCAGAGGTTCTCGGACTGTCTCCTACGAGCAGTACTTC.

The V and J genes are TRBV19 and TRBJ2-5, with D possibly being TRBD2 (6 bases). V was shortened by 4 bases and J by 4 bases, with 13 bases between the two germline ends. The CDR3 has 14 amino acids. The germline gives CDR1 LNHDA, CDR2 SQIVND (reference sequence). CDR3 in DNA: TGTGCCAGTAGTAGGGACTCCAGCCCAGAGACCCAGTACTTC. Translated, it gives CASSRDSSPETQYF.

The V call is TRBV7-2, the J call TRBJ2-7; TRBD2 agrees at 9 bases. This CDR3 contains 14 residues. Trimming cost V 0 bases and J 3 bases; bases outside gene matches: 0. Germline V gene data show CDR1 as SGHTA and CDR2 as FQGNSA. CDR3 DNA: TGTGCCAGCAGCTTAGCTAGCGGGGGCTACGAGCAGTACTTC. This codes for CASSLASGGYEQYF.

The J gene is TRBJ2-7, the V gene TRBV27, with 9 bases that match TRBD2. The CDR3 consists of 15 residues. With 0 bases clipped from V and 6 bases from J, the junction kept 6 bases outside the gene matches. Looked up from germline, CDR1 is MNHEY and CDR2 is SMNVEV (reference sequence). For the CDR3, the DNA is TGTGCCAGCAGTTTATCGTTAGCGGGAGCCATCGAGCAGTACTTC. It specifies CASSLSLAGAIEQYF.

As concerns this clone: The junction and the germline gene differ at one end; a read error may be behind it. This chain uses TRBV7-7 with TRBJ2-1, with TRBD2 identical over 8 bases. The CDR3 runs 16 residues. Germline CDR1 SSHAT, CDR2 FNYEAQ (reference sequence). CDR3 coding DNA: TGTGCTAGCAGCTTAAAGCGGGAGTCGTCGAGTAATGAGCAGTTCTTC. This encodes CASSLKRESSSNEQFF.

In regard to this clone: One junction end disagrees with the germline gene, perhaps due to a read error. The rearrangement joins TRBV28 to TRBJ1-1; no clear D gene. From germline, CDR1 is MDHEN and CDR2 SYDVKM. This CDR3 region has 14 residues. CDR3 region: CASSLFTMNTEAFF. The CDR3 DNA reads TGTGCCAGCAGCTTATTCACAATGAACACTGAAGCTTTCTTT.

The chain recombines TRBV7-8 with TRBJ2-1; 8 bases fit TRBD2. Germline trimming cut 5 bases from V and 5 bases from J; bases unmatched to any gene: 11. This CDR3 contains 16 residues. Germline-derived CDR1 and CDR2 are SGHVS and FQNEAQ. In nucleotides, the CDR3 is TGTGCCAGCAGCCAGGGCAGGGCGGGAGGAAACAATGAGCAGTTCTTC. As protein: CASSQGRAGGNNEQFF.

The sample holds a few counts of this clone. The chain combines TRBV27 with TRBJ2-7, with 8 bases matching TRBD2. There are 14 residues in the CDR3. CDR1 and CDR2 (germline): MNHEY, SMNVEV (reference sequence). Trimming took 6 bases from V and 1 from J; bases not matched to a gene: 5. DNA for the CDR3: TGTGCCAGCAGCTTAGCGGGGTTTTCCTACGAGCAGTACTTC. Translated, it gives CASSLAGFSYEQYF.